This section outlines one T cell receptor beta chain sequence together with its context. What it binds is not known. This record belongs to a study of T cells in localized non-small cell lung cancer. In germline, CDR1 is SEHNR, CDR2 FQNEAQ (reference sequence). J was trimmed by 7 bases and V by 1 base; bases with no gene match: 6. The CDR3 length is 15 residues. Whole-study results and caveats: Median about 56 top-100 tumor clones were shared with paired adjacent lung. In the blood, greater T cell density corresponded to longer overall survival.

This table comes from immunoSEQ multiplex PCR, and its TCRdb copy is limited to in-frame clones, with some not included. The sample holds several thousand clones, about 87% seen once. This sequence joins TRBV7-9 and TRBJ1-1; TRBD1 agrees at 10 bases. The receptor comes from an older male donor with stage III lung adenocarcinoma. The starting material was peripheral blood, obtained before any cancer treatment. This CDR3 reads CASSLVGTGEGEAFF. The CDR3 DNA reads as TGTGCCAGCAGCTTAGTGGGGACAGGGGAAGGTGAAGCTTTCTTT.